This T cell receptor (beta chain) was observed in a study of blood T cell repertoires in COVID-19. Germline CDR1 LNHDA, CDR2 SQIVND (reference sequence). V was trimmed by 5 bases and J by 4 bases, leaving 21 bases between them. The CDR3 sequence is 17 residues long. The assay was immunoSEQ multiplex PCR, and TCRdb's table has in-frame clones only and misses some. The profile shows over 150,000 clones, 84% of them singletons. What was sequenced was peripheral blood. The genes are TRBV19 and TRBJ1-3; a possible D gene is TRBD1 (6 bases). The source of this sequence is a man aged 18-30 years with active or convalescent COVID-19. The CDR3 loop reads CASSGRRGQLTGNTIYF. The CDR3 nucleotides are TGTGCCAGTAGTGGTCGCAGGGGACAACTAACAGGAAACACCATATATTTT.